The TCR beta chain under discussion was sequenced for a study of cytomegalovirus exposure and HLA in healthy donors. For this clone: Its antigen is as yet unknown.

The CDR3 loop spans 14 amino acids. V was shortened by 6 bases and J by 2 bases, with 13 bases between the two germline ends. Germline CDR1 is SNHLY and CDR2 is FYNNEI. PCR employed 60 Vbeta and 13 Jbeta primers. Source study methods: Later reanalysis found 75 million to 100 million unique TCR beta chains, about 11 million of them shared. TCRdb's copy holds only in-frame clones and misses some; the assay was immunoSEQ multiplex PCR. D and trimming were read from the DNA, whereas the V and J calls and clone size are those reported in that table. This repertoire includes 150,000 to 200,000 clones. Healthy bone marrow donors made up the cohort. General study points: A previous analysis found most TCR beta V segments productive roughly 87% or roughly 30% of the time. Diagnosis of cytomegalovirus status made by the classifier reportedly showed high specificity and sensitivity.

The chain carries TRBV2 and TRBJ1-2; TRBD1 is a possible D gene (5 bases). The sample comprised PBMCs. This sequence was found in a man younger than 45 in good health and CMV-seronegative. This CDR3 reads CASSGGARNYGYTF. The DNA for the CDR3 is TGTGCCAGCAGCGGAGGGGCTAGGAACTATGGCTACACCTTC. The entire variable domain, with the rest obtained from reference TRBV2 and TRBJ1-2, is as follows: EPEVTQTPSHQVTQMGQEVILRCVPISNHLYFYWYRQILGQKVEFLVSFYNNEISEKSEIFDDQFSVERPDGSNFTLKIRSTKLEDSAMYFCASSGGARNYGYTFGSGTRLTVV.